Listed here are 13 T cell receptor beta chains from one sample, sequenced in a study of shared clonotypes between healthy human individuals. Sequencing used immunoSEQ multiplex PCR; TCRdb keeps in-frame clones, though not all of them. The table includes hundreds of thousands of clones, more than 70% detected once. The sequencing sample was made of memory CD4+ T cells sorted from blood. Subset given: CD45RA-negative fraction. The receptor source for this set is a woman in her thirties in good health.

The genes are TRBV19 and TRBJ2-3, with TRBD2 as a possible D gene (5 bases). This CDR3 is built from 12 residues. Trimming took off 3 bases at V and 8 bases at J, with 9 bases between the two ends. CDR1 is LNHDA, CDR2 SQIVND, per germline (reference sequence). The chain's CDR3 is CASSIPAGTQYF. CDR3 bases: TGTGCCAGTAGTATTCCCGCGGGTACGCAGTATTTT.

The J gene is TRBJ1-1, the V gene TRBV19; D is unclear. Trimming removed 4 bases from V and 2 bases from J, with 17 bases in between. Germline CDR1 reads LNHDA; CDR2 reads SQIVND (reference sequence). This CDR3 is 16 amino acids long. The chain's CDR3 is CASSTLKGSANTEAFF. CDR3 bases: TGTGCCAGTAGTACCCTTAAGGGCAGCGCAAACACTGAAGCTTTCTTT.

This chain links TRBV5-1 with TRBJ2-1; TRBD2 matches at 7 bases. Germline values: CDR1 SGHRS, CDR2 YFSETQ. Trimming removed 1 base from V and 3 bases from J; junction bases left unmatched: 7. This CDR3 is 16 amino acids long. The chain's CDR3 is CASSLTAGRIYNEQFF. DNA of the CDR3: TGCGCCAGCAGCTTGACAGCGGGAAGGATCTACAATGAGCAGTTCTTC.

The V and J genes are TRBV30 and TRBJ2-1; 9 bases map to TRBD1. The CDR3 is 13 residues long. CDR1 is GTSNPN, CDR2 SVGIG, per germline (reference sequence). V lost 3 bases to trimming and J lost 7 bases; unmatched junction nucleotides: 4. The chain's CDR3 is CAWRKTGGNEQFF. In DNA form, the CDR3 reads TGTGCCTGGAGGAAGACAGGGGGTAATGAGCAGTTCTTC.

The rearrangement joins TRBV19 to TRBJ2-2; weak D call: TRBD2 (6 bases). V was clipped by 5 bases and J by 3 bases, with 19 bases between them. The length of the CDR3 is 17 residues. The germline V gene has CDR1 LNHDA and CDR2 SQIVND (reference sequence). CDR3 residues: CASSPPDYSVYTGELFF. CDR3 bases: TGTGCCAGTAGTCCCCCGGACTATAGCGTTTACACCGGGGAGCTGTTTTTT.

The genes are TRBV28 and TRBJ2-7, with 8 nucleotides matching TRBD2. Germline CDR1 reads MDHEN; CDR2 reads SYDVKM. This CDR3 comprises 12 residues. V was pared by 2 bases and J by 9 bases, with 3 bases of the junction left unmatched. The CDR3 bases are TGTGCCAGCAGTTTAAACAGCGGGAGGCAGTACTTC. As protein: CASSLNSGRQYF.

V gene TRBV28 combines with J gene TRBJ1-2, with D maybe TRBD1 (5 bases). V was clipped by 6 bases and J by 5 bases, with 13 bases between them. From germline, CDR1 is MDHEN and CDR2 SYDVKM. CDR3 size: 13 residues. CDR3 nucleotide sequence: TGTGCCAGCAGCTCCGGGGCTTCATATGGCTACACCTTC. Its translation is CASSSGASYGYTF.

There are a few counts of this clone. The chain has TRBV30 and TRBJ1-4; TRBD1 agrees at 7 bases. After removal of 2 bases from V and 10 bases from J, the junction contained 10 bases not matched to a gene. From germline, CDR1 is GTSNPN and CDR2 SVGIG (reference sequence). The CDR3 length is 14 residues. CDR3 nucleotide sequence: TGTGCCTGGAGTACATCAGGGGGAACGAGAAAACTGTTTTTT. It encodes CAWSTSGGTRKLFF.

The chain combines TRBV14 with TRBJ1-1, with D maybe TRBD1 (6 bases). The V gene lost 5 bases and the J gene lost 2 bases, with 30 bases spanning the gap. The CDR3 totals 20 residues. Per the germline V gene, CDR1 is SGHDN and CDR2 is FVKESK. DNA of the CDR3: TGTGCCAGCAGCTTCTTTGAATGGCAGACAGGAGGGGGGGGTAACACTGAAGCTTTCTTT. Translated: CASSFFEWQTGGGGNTEAFF.

As for this clone: This sample also contains other DNA sequences that code for the same CDR3. This chain joins TRBV9 and TRBJ2-5; D is possibly TRBD2 (5 bases). Trimming took off 0 bases at V and 2 bases at J, with 8 bases between the two ends. From germline, CDR1 is SGDLS and CDR2 YYNGEE. The CDR3 length is 14 residues. The DNA of the CDR3 is TGTGCCAGCAGCGTAGACCCGGGGCAAGAGACCCAGTACTTC. Protein: CASSVDPGQETQYF.

The V gene is TRBV7-3, the J gene TRBJ2-1; no reliable D call. Trimming pared 5 bases from V and 5 bases from J, leaving 10 bases between. Looked up from germline, CDR1 is SGHTA and CDR2 is FQGTGA. The CDR3 totals 13 residues. The CDR3 sequence: CASSINMDNEQFF. The DNA for the CDR3 is TGTGCCAGCAGCATTAACATGGACAATGAGCAGTTCTTC.

V is TRBV29-1 and J is TRBJ2-5; the match to TRBD1 covers 10 bases. The CDR3 spans 13 residues. The germline CDR1 and CDR2 sequences are SQVTM and ANQGSEA. Written as DNA, the CDR3 is TGCAGTGTGACCGGGACAGGGGCTGAGACCCAGTACTTC. Protein sequence: CSVTGTGAETQYF. Supplemented by reference TRBV29-1 and TRBJ2-5, the full variable domain reads SAVISQKPSRDICQRGTSLTIQCQVDSQVTMMFWYRQQPGQSLTLIATANQGSEATYESGFVIDKFPISRPNLTFSTLTVSNMSPEDSSIYLCSVTGTGAETQYFGPGTRLLVL.

V gene TRBV28 combines with J gene TRBJ2-1, with TRBD2 matching 11 bases. The CDR3 extends over 14 amino acids. The V gene's germline CDR1 is MDHEN and CDR2 SYDVKM. After removal of 7 bases from V and 8 bases from J, the junction contained 7 bases not matched to a gene. CDR3 bases: TGTGCCAGCACCGAGACTAGCGGGAAGGATGAGCAGTTCTTC. Translating it yields CASTETSGKDEQFF.